This T cell receptor (beta chain) came from a study of blood T cell repertoires in COVID-19. Looking at the study overall: Samples taken during acute and convalescent COVID-19 were collected in the United States, Italy and Spain.

Recovered status applied to Cohort 3 donors who had two consecutive negative PCRs. It also applied to those with clearance or with symptom resolution. As processed by the authors: Reference gene primer amplification yielded estimated nucleated cell counts. Method: immunoSEQ multiplex PCR; TCRdb's copy keeps in-frame clones and lacks some. D and trimming come from the DNA, and the V and J calls and clone size come from that table. The table has fewer than 350,000 clones, roughly 85% seen once; the top ten hold about 2.5%. This clone was seen a single time. Sequencing was done on a sample of PBMCs or T cells enriched from blood (not recorded which). The source is a woman aged 50 to 65 who had recovered from COVID-19.

CDR3 loop: CASSSTSGRAQETQYF. CDR3 nucleotides: TGTGCCAGTAGTAGCACTAGCGGGAGGGCCCAAGAGACCCAGTACTTC. This sequence joins TRBV19 and TRBJ2-5; TRBD2 agrees at 13 bases. V trimming: 4 bases; J trimming: 1 base; junction bases outside the gene matches: 3. Germline CDR1 LNHDA, CDR2 SQIVND (reference sequence). CDR3 size: 16 residues.